The 8 T cell receptor beta chains in this list originate from one sample, sequenced in a study of blood T cell repertoires in COVID-19 (dated by TCRdb to the early 2020s). The receptor library was made with the immunoSEQ multiplex PCR assay. The table comes from immuneACCESS by way of TCRdb, which keeps in-frame sequences with V and J called. Part of the clones is missing from these tables; in studies checked, under half for an unresolved V gene and the rest for unknown reasons. The sample table lists fewer than 250,000 clones, around 87% of them with a count of one. Of the sample, more than 7% falls within the top ten clones. The sequencing input was PBMCs or T cells enriched from blood (not recorded which). Receptor source: a man under 40 in a cohort exposed to, infected with or recovered from COVID-19 (not recorded which).

J is TRBJ1-3 and V is TRBV3-1 (or the pseudogene TRBV3-2); D ambiguous. The CDR3 has 19 amino acids. CDR1 and CDR2 (germline): LGHDT, YNNKEL (reference sequence). The V gene lost 0 bases and the J gene lost 0 bases, with 18 bases spanning the gap. CDR3 sequence (DNA): TGTGCCAGCAGCCAAGAACGGCCAGCTTGGGCCCTCTCTGGAAACACCATATATTTT. Its translation: CASSQERPAWALSGNTIYF.

This clone was observed at least ten times. The chain links TRBV2 to TRBJ1-5; D remains unclear. This CDR3 has 14 amino acids. Germline V gives CDR1 SNHLY, CDR2 FYNNEI. Between the trimmed V and J ends, which lost 7 bases and 7 bases, there was a span of 17 bases. The CDR3, as DNA: TGTGCCAGCACTATTTCGGGCGGAGGACAGCCCCAGCATTTT. Amino acid sequence: CASTISGGGQPQHF.

V is TRBV9 and J is TRBJ2-1; 7 bases fit TRBD2. The trim removed 1 base at V and 0 bases at J, leaving 10 bases unmatched. CDR3 size: 18 residues. Germline lookup yields CDR1 SGDLS and CDR2 YYNGEE. The CDR3 DNA sequence: TGTGCCAGCAGCGTACCCGGAATAGCGGGCAGCTCCTACAATGAGCAGTTCTTC. Its protein is CASSVPGIAGSSYNEQFF.

The rearrangement uses TRBV4-1 and TRBJ1-1; D may be TRBD1 (6 bases). The V gene's germline CDR1 is MGHRA and CDR2 YSYEKL. Trimming took 3 bases from V and 1 from J, leaving 12 bases between them. The CDR3 loop spans 15 amino acids. The CDR3 is CASSHSKGQNTEAFF. The CDR3 DNA reads as TGCGCCAGCAGCCATTCGAAGGGACAGAACACTGAAGCTTTCTTT.

The rearrangement links TRBV6-5 to TRBJ1-1; D perhaps matches TRBD1 (6 bases). Trimming removed 0 bases from V and 4 bases from J, with 12 bases in between. The CDR3 has 15 residues. Germline V CDR1 and CDR2: MNHEY, SVGAGI. In DNA, the CDR3 is TGTGCCAGCAGTTACTCGCACCAGGGGACCACTGAAGCTTTCTTT. Translation: CASSYSHQGTTEAFF.

The chain carries TRBV5-6 and TRBJ1-2, with 8 bases fitting TRBD1. The CDR3 extends over 14 amino acids. With 4 bases clipped from V and 4 bases from J, the junction kept 6 bases outside the gene matches. Germline CDR1 and CDR2: SGHDT and YYEEEE. This chain's CDR3 is CASSLGQGGYGYTF. CDR3 coding DNA: TGTGCCAGCAGCCTAGGACAGGGAGGCTATGGCTACACCTTC.

This clone was picked up one time. V gene TRBV2 combines with J gene TRBJ1-2; 7 bases map to TRBD1. The CDR3 consists of 12 residues. The ends lost 6 bases at V and 8 bases at J; junction bases unmatched: 6. Germline values: CDR1 SNHLY, CDR2 FYNNEI. The DNA for the CDR3 is TGTGCCAGCAGCGACAGGGTTTTCGGCTACACCTTC. Translated, it gives CASSDRVFGYTF.

The gene calls are TRBV11-3 and TRBJ1-1; D gene ambiguous. This CDR3 is built from 14 residues. The germline V gene encodes CDR1 SGHNT and CDR2 YENEEA. The V end was cut by 0 bases, the J end by 4 bases, with 9 bases between. The CDR3 loop reads CASSLDYSSTEAFF. The CDR3 region has the DNA TGTGCCAGCAGCTTAGACTACAGCTCCACTGAAGCTTTCTTT.